This TCR beta chain derives from a study of blood T cells in healthy people across ages. Study summary: Template switching caught about one barcoded beta molecule for each two T cells.

The CDR3 runs 15 residues. Germline CDR1 SGHNT, CDR2 YENEEA. The V segment lost 7 bases and the J segment 5 bases; nucleotides outside the gene matches: 9. Alongside a J-beta primer mix, a sample-barcoded 5' primer served in a second PCR lasting 7 to 11 cycles. One entry per CDR3 protein, called by TCRdb with MiXCR from the 5' RACE reads. Of roughly 930,000 distinct CDR3 sequences detected, roughly 43% appear once; the ten largest clones hold roughly an eighth. Findings and limits, study-wide: It was the long-lived donors that had more naive CD4+ cells and higher diversity than aged donors. Unknown donor CMV status possibly confounded expanded clonotype changes. Reliance upon unsorted PBMCs precluded definitive naive versus antigen-experienced comparison.

Note on this clonotype: Antigen: not known.

This sequence was found in a man between 25 and 39 years old in good health. The gene calls are TRBV11-3 and TRBJ2-7; 12 bases agree with TRBD2. Material: blood. The CDR3: CASNQGLAGINEQYF. As DNA, the CDR3 is TGTGCCAGCAACCAGGGACTAGCGGGTATCAACGAGCAGTACTTC.